This is a list of T cell receptor beta chains from one sample in a study of CD8 T cells in ankylosing spondylitis. TCRdb re-called the 5' RACE reads through MiXCR, storing one row per CDR3 protein. The sample contains over 75,000 distinct CDR3 sequences, approximately 9% of which appear only once. The material sequenced was blood, either unsorted or a sorted T cell fraction (not recorded which). The receptors were gathered from a male donor with ankylosing spondylitis or in good health (not recorded which). Each CDR3 is given with its conserved first and last residue. Each record gives: D gene, J gene, clone size, V gene, CDR3 protein, CDR3 DNA. The D gene is left open where the match is weak. Size tells how often a clone was seen (once, few, many) or the class of an expanded clone, and some rows leave it out.

TRBD1	TRBJ1-4	many	TRBV4-2	CASSQQQTGMDGEKLFF	TGTGCCAGCAGCCAACAACAGACAGGGATGGATGGTGAAAAACTGTTTTTT
-	TRBJ1-5	many	TRBV20-1	CSARGNDYQPQHF	TGCAGTGCTAGAGGGAACGATTATCAGCCCCAGCATTTT
-	TRBJ2-1	many	TRBV29-1	CSVEFQPGYYNEQFF	TGCAGCGTTGAATTTCAACCCGGTTACTACAATGAGCAGTTCTTC
-	TRBJ2-5	-	TRBV5-6	CASSPPGWYSRSETQYF	TGTGCCAGCAGCCCCCCCGGGTGGTACTCGAGGTCAGAGACCCAGTACTTC
-	TRBJ1-6	-	TRBV6-5	CVSSYSGLSPLHF	TGTGTCAGCAGTTACTCAGGGCTATCACCCCTCCACTTC
-	TRBJ1-1	many	TRBV20-1	CSAFREGEGIMNTEAFF	TGCAGTGCTTTTCGGGAGGGAGAGGGAATTATGAACACTGAAGCTTTCTTT
-	TRBJ2-1	many	TRBV6-5	CASSYSAINEQFF	TGTGCCAGCAGTTATTCGGCCATCAATGAGCAGTTCTTC
-	TRBJ2-5	-	TRBV14	CASSQDLGETQYF	TGTGCCAGCAGCCAAGATCTCGGGGAGACCCAGTACTTC
-	TRBJ2-2	many	TRBV5-6	CASSPWGTGELFF	TGTGCCAGCAGCCCGTGGGGGACCGGGGAGCTGTTTTTT
TRBD1	TRBJ1-4	few	TRBV7-9	CASGQGAQTNEKLFF	TGTGCCAGCGGACAGGGGGCGCAGACTAATGAAAAACTGTTTTTT
-	TRBJ2-7	many	TRBV5-1	CASSVSGTEQYF	TGCGCCAGCAGCGTCTCTGGCACCGAGCAGTACTTC
-	TRBJ2-7	-	TRBV11-2	CASSLDQLTEYEQYF	TGTGCCAGCAGCTTAGATCAACTTACCGAGTACGAGCAGTACTTC
-	TRBJ2-3	many	TRBV7-3	CASSLSVGGLNTDTQYF	TGTGCCAGCAGCTTATCTGTGGGGGGACTCAACACAGATACGCAGTATTTT
-	TRBJ2-5	many	TRBV3-1	CASSPQVAVSQETQYF	TGTGCCAGCAGCCCCCAGGTAGCGGTGAGTCAAGAGACCCAGTACTTC
-	TRBJ2-3	many	TRBV7-3	CASSLISLDAADTQYF	TGTGCCAGCAGCTTAATCTCGCTAGACGCAGCAGATACGCAGTATTTT
-	TRBJ1-6	few	TRBV28	CASSLSEGPYNSPLHF	TGTGCCAGCAGTTTATCGGAGGGCCCCTATAATTCACCCCTCCACTTT
TRBD2	TRBJ2-7	many	TRBV7-2	CASSLVGLGEQYF	TGTGCCAGCAGCTTGGTGGGACTAGGCGAGCAGTACTTC
-	TRBJ2-7	many	TRBV28	CASSSVLVQGGSYEQYF	TGTGCCAGCAGTTCGGTACTTGTGCAGGGAGGCTCCTACGAGCAGTACTTC
-	TRBJ2-2	many	TRBV2	CASSDGTNSNTGELFF	TGTGCCAGCAGTGATGGGACAAATTCGAACACCGGGGAGCTGTTTTTT
TRBD1	TRBJ2-3	few	TRBV27	CASSFDRGADTQYF	TGTGCCAGCAGTTTCGACAGGGGGGCAGATACGCAGTATTTT
-	TRBJ2-1	few	TRBV14	CASSQSWRGEQFF	TGTGCCAGCAGCCAATCTTGGAGGGGCGAGCAGTTCTTC
-	TRBJ2-7	many	TRBV12-3/TRBV12-4	CASSSGQGYEQYF	TGTGCCAGCAGTTCAGGGCAGGGCTACGAGCAGTACTTC
TRBD2	TRBJ2-2	-	TRBV29-1	CSAEREYTGELFF	TGCAGCGCCGAGCGGGAGTACACCGGGGAGCTGTTTTTT
-	TRBJ1-6	many	TRBV9	CASSVWLLNSPLHF	TGTGCCAGCAGCGTTTGGCTGCTGAATTCACCCCTCCACTTT
-	TRBJ2-3	many	TRBV7-8	CASSLIRESTDTQYF	TGTGCCAGCAGCTTAATAAGGGAAAGCACAGATACGCAGTATTTT
TRBD2	TRBJ2-3	few	TRBV20-1	CSARLAGGPIDTQYF	TGCAGTGCTAGACTAGCGGGGGGGCCTATAGATACGCAGTATTTT
-	TRBJ2-2	many	TRBV2	CASRLDSGNTGELFF	TGTGCCAGCAGGCTAGATTCAGGGAACACCGGGGAGCTGTTTTTT
-	TRBJ2-1	few	TRBV5-1	CASSKGRSYNEQFF	TGCGCCAGCAGCAAGGGACGAAGTTACAATGAGCAGTTCTTC
-	TRBJ2-7	many	TRBV10-3	CAISESGGLAKTTSRGPEQYF	TGTGCCATCAGTGAGTCAGGCGGGCTAGCGAAAACTACTTCTAGGGGTCCCGAGCAGTACTTC
TRBD1	TRBJ2-7	many	TRBV7-7	CASSPGQGTYEQYF	TGTGCTAGCAGCCCGGGACAGGGAACCTACGAGCAGTACTTC
TRBD2	TRBJ2-5	many	TRBV12-3/TRBV12-4	CASSARGSQETQYF	TGTGCCAGCAGTGCTCGCGGGAGTCAAGAGACCCAGTACTTC
-	TRBJ2-3	many	TRBV2	CASSGLSTDTQYF	TGTGCCAGCAGCGGACTTAGCACAGATACGCAGTATTTT
-	TRBJ2-5	many	TRBV28	CASSPRGTEQETQYF	TGTGCCAGCAGCCCTCGAGGGACGGAACAAGAGACCCAGTACTTC
-	TRBJ2-3	few	TRBV6-2/TRBV6-3	CASSYAYTDTQYF	TGTGCCAGCAGTTACGCTTACACAGATACGCAGTATTTT
TRBD2	TRBJ2-1	many	TRBV7-8	CASSSLPSGGGNEQFF	TGTGCCAGCAGCTCGCTTCCTAGCGGGGGAGGTAATGAGCAGTTCTTC
TRBD1	TRBJ1-6	many	TRBV5-1	CASTRTGLDNSPLHF	TGCGCCAGCACCAGGACAGGTTTGGATAATTCACCCCTCCACTTT
TRBD2	TRBJ2-5	few	TRBV7-6	CASSPSGGVAPQETQYF	TGTGCCAGCAGCCCCTCCGGGGGGGTTGCCCCCCAAGAGACCCAGTACTTC
-	TRBJ2-6	many	TRBV29-1	CSVDVPGANVLTF	TGCAGCGTTGATGTACCTGGGGCCAACGTCCTGACTTTC
-	TRBJ2-2	many	TRBV4-1	CASSQEAIGFVGELFF	TGCGCCAGCAGCCAAGAAGCGATAGGGTTCGTCGGGGAGCTGTTTTTT
-	TRBJ2-7	many	TRBV11-2	CASSLNQGGTFEQYF	TGTGCCAGCAGCTTAAATCAGGGGGGTACGTTCGAGCAGTACTTC
TRBD1	TRBJ2-1	few	TRBV6-4	CASCGRDRGPGMVYNEQFF	TGTGCCAGCTGTGGAAGGGACAGGGGGCCCGGGATGGTTTACAATGAGCAGTTCTTC
TRBD2	TRBJ2-3	few	TRBV28	CASRLRPGLAVTQYF	TGTGCCAGCAGGCTCCGACCGGGACTAGCGGTTACGCAGTATTTT
TRBD1	TRBJ2-7	-	TRBV7-9	CASSLGQGAHGEQYF	TGTGCCAGCAGCCTGGGACAGGGGGCGCATGGGGAGCAGTACTTC